The T cell receptor (beta chain) under discussion was sequenced for a study of T cell changes during pregnancy in multiple sclerosis. Produced via immunoSEQ multiplex PCR; TCRdb's table is partial and in-frame only. The data hold 89,000 or so clones, with around 93% observed a single time. Germline-derived CDR1 and CDR2 are SEHNR and FQNEAQ (reference sequence). The CDR3 is 16 residues long. V was clipped by 0 bases and J by 7 bases; unmatched bases: 5. The TCR sequence derives from a female donor in good health, serving as a control in a pregnancy study. Some clones in this sample may be carry-over from other donors' samples. V is TRBV7-9 and J is TRBJ2-7, with TRBD2 matching over 14 bases. This sample comprised PBMCs, obtained in the first trimester of pregnancy. In DNA form, the CDR3 reads TGTGCCAGCAGCTTAGCCGGGACTAGCGGGAGTAGAGAGCAGTACTTC. Translation: CASSLAGTSGSREQYF.